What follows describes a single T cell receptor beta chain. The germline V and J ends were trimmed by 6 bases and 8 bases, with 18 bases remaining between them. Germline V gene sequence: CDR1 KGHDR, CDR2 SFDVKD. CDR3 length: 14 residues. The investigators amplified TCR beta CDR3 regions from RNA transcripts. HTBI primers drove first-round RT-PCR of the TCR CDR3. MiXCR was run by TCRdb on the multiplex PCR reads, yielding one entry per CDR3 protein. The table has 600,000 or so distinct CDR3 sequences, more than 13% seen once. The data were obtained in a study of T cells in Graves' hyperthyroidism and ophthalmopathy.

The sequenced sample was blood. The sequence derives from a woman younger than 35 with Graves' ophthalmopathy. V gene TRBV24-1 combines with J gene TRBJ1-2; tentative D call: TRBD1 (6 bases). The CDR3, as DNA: TGTGCCACCAGTAATCCAGGGGAACTTTCCGGCTACACCTTC. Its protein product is CATSNPGELSGYTF.